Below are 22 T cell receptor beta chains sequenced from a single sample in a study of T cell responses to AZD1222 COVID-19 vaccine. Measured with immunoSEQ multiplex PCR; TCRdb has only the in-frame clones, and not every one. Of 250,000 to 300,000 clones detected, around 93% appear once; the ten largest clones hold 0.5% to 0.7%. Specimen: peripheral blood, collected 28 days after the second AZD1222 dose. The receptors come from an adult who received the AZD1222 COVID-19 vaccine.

The CDR3 region is CASSQEPGQGGYGYTF. CDR3 coding DNA: TGTGCCAGCAGCCAAGAACCGGGACAGGGGGGGTATGGCTACACCTTC. The chain recombines TRBV4-2 with TRBJ1-2, with TRBD1 matching 11 bases. The V segment lost 0 bases and the J segment 5 bases; nucleotides outside the gene matches: 5. This CDR3 has 16 residues. The germline CDR1 and CDR2 sequences are LGHNA and YNFKEQ.

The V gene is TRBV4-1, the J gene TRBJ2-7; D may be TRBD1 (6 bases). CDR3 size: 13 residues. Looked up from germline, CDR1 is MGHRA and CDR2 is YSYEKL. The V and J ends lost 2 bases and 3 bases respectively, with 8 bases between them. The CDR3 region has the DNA TGCGCCAGCAGCCAACGGGACAACTACGAGCAGTACTTC. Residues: CASSQRDNYEQYF.

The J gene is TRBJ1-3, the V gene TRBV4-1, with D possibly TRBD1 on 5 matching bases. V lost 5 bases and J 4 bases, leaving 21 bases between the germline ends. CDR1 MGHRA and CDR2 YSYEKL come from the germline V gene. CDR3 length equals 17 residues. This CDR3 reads CASSEIHEGSRGNTIYF. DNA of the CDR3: TGCGCCAGCAGCGAAATTCACGAGGGGTCACGGGGAAACACCATATATTTT.

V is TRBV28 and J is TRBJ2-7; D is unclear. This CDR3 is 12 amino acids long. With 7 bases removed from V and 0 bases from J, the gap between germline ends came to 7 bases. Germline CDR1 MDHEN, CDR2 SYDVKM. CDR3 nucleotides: TGTGCCAGCACGGCACCCTCCTACGAGCAGTACTTC. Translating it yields CASTAPSYEQYF.

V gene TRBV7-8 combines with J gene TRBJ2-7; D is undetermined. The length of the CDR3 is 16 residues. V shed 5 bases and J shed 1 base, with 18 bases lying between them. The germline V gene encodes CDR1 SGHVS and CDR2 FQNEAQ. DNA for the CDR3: TGTGCCAGCAGCCTCGACGTGTCGAAACTATCCTACGAGCAGTACTTC. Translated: CASSLDVSKLSYEQYF.

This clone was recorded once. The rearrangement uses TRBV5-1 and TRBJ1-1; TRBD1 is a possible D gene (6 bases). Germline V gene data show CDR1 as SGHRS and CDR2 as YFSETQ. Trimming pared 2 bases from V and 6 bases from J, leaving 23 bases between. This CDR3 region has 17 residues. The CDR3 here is CASSLFAGGGGGAEAFF. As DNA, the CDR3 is TGCGCCAGCAGCTTATTTGCTGGCGGGGGCGGAGGCGCTGAAGCTTTCTTT. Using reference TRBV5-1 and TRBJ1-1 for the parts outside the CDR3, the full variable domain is KAGVTQTPRYLIKTRGQQVTLSCSPISGHRSVSWYQQTPGQGLQFLFEYFSETQRNKGNFPGRFSGRQFSNSRSEMNVSTLELGDSALYLCASSLFAGGGGGAEAFFGQGTRLTVV.

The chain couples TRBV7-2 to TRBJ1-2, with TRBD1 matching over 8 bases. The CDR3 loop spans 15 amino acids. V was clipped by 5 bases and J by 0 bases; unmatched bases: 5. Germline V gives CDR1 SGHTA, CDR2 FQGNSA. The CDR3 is CASSPGQGPNYGYTF. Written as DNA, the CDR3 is TGTGCCAGCAGCCCAGGACAGGGCCCTAACTATGGCTACACCTTC.

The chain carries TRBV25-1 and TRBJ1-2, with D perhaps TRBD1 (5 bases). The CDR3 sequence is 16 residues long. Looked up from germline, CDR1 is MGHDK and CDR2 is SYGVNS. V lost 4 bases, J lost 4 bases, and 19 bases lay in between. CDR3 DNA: TGTGCCAGCAGTGTTCCAAGCTCTGGGGGGGTCTATGGCTACACCTTC. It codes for CASSVPSSGGVYGYTF.

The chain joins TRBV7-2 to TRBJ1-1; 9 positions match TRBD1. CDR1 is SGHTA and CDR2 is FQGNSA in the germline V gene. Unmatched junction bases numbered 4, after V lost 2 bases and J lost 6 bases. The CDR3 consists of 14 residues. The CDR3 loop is CASSLRQGGAEAFF. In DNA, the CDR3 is TGTGCCAGCAGCTTAAGACAGGGGGGCGCTGAAGCTTTCTTT.

This CDR3 reads CASSGQGYSNQPQHF. The CDR3 region has the DNA TGTGCCAGCAGTGGACAGGGCTATAGCAATCAGCCCCAGCATTTT. The rearrangement joins TRBV2 to TRBJ1-5, with TRBD1 identical over 7 bases. Germline V CDR1 and CDR2: SNHLY, FYNNEI. V trimming: 4 bases; J trimming: 0 bases; junction bases outside the gene matches: 3. The CDR3 totals 15 residues.

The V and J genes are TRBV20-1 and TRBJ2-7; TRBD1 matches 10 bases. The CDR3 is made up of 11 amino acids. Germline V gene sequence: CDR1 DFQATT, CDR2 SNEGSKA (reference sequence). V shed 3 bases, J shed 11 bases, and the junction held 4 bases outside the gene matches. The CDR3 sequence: CSARGQGREYF. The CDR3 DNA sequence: TGCAGTGCTAGGGGACAGGGGCGGGAGTACTTC.

CDR3 in DNA: TGTGCCAGCAGCTTAGGGCTGGGGACAGGTTCGTACGAGCAGTACTTC. Protein product: CASSLGLGTGSYEQYF. V and J are TRBV7-2 and TRBJ2-7; 8 nucleotides agree with TRBD1. Germline loops: CDR1 SGHTA, CDR2 FQGNSA. V trimming: 1 base; J trimming: 4 bases; junction bases outside the gene matches: 9. CDR3 length: 16 residues.

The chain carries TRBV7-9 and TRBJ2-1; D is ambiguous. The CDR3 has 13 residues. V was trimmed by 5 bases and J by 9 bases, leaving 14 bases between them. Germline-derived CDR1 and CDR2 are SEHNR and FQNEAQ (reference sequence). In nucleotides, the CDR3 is TGTGCCAGCAGCCCCTCTGGGTGGGTTGAGCAGTTCTTC. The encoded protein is CASSPSGWVEQFF.

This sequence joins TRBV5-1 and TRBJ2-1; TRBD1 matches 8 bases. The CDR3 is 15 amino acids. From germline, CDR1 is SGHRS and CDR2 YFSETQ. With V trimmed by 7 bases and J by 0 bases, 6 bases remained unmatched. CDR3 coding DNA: TGCGCCAGCGGCGTAGACAGGGGCTCCTACAATGAGCAGTTCTTC. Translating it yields CASGVDRGSYNEQFF.

The CDR3 here is CASSSRVGSPLHF. Here the CDR3 DNA reads TGTGCCAGCAGTTCCAGGGTCGGGTCACCCCTCCACTTT. The chain couples TRBV12-3 or TRBV12-4 to TRBJ1-6, with D possibly TRBD1 on 5 matching bases. Trimming took 4 bases from V and 10 from J, leaving 11 bases between them. This CDR3 contains 13 residues.

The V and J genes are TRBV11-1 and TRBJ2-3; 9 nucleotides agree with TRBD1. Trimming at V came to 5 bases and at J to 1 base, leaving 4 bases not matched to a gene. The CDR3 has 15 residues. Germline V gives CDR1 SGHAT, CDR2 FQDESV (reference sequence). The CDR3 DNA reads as TGTGCCAGCAGCAAGCGGACAGGGGGCACAGATACGCAGTATTTT. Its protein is CASSKRTGGTDTQYF.

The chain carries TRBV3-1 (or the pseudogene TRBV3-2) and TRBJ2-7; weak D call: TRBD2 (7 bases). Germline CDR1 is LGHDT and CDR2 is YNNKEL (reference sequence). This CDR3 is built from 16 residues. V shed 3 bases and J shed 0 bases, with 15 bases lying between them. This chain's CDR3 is CASSHGGRSISYEQYF. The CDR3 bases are TGTGCCAGCAGCCACGGGGGGCGAAGCATCTCCTACGAGCAGTACTTC.

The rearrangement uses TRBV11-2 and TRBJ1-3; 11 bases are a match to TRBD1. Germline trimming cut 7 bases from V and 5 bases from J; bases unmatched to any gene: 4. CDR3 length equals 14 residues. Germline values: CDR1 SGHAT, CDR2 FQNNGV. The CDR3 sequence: CASKWTGGRNTIYF. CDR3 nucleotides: TGTGCCAGCAAGTGGACAGGGGGCAGAAACACCATATATTTT. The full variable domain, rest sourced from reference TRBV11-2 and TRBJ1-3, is EAGVAQSPRYKIIEKRQSVAFWCNPISGHATLYWYQQILGQGPKLLIQFQNNGVVDDSQLPKDRFSAERLKGVDSTLKIQPAKLEDSAVYLCASKWTGGRNTIYFGEGSWLTVV.

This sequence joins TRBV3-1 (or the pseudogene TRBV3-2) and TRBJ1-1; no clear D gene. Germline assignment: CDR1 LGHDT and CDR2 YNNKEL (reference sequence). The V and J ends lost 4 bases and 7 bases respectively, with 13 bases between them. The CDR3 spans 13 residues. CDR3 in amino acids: CASSPRRTREAFF. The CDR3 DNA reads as TGTGCCAGCAGCCCGCGACGGACCCGTGAAGCTTTCTTT.

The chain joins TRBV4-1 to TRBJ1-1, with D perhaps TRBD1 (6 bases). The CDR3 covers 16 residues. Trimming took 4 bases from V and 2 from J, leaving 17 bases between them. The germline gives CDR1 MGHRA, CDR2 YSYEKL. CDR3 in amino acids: CASSPVGGLKNTEAFF. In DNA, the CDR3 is TGCGCCAGCAGCCCCGTGGGGGGGCTAAAAAACACTGAAGCTTTCTTT.

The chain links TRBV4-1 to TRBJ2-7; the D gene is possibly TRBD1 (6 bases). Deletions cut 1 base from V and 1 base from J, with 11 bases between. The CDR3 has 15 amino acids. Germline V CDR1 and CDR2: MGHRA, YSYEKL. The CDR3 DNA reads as TGCGCCAGCAGCCAAGGGACAGAACTTTCCTACGAGCAGTACTTC. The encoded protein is CASSQGTELSYEQYF.

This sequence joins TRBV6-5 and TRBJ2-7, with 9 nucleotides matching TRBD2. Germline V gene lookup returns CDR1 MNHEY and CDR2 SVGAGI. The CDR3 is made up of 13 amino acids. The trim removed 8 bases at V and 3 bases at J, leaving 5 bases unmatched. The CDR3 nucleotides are TGTGCCAGCGGGACTAGCAGCTACTACGAGCAGTACTTC. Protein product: CASGTSSYYEQYF.